This is a list of T cell receptor beta chains from one sample in a study of blood T cell repertoires in COVID-19. Data came from immunoSEQ multiplex PCR; TCRdb stores just in-frame clones and leaves some out. The sample lists approximately 320,000 clones, roughly 91% occurring once. Source material: peripheral blood. The receptors originated from a woman in her 30s with COVID-19, enrolled during active disease. Both conserved end residues are part of each CDR3. D genes are given only for firm matches. Expanded clones are given a class, and other clones once, few, many or no size at all.

V	J	D	size	DNA	CDR3
TRBV7-8	TRBJ2-5	-	-	TGTGCCAGCAGCCGAGAGAGGGGGTGGCCGCAAGAGACCCAGTACTTC	CASSRERGWPQETQYF
TRBV10-2	TRBJ2-3	TRBD2	-	TGCGCCAGCGGGGCTAGCGGGGGGGCAGGCACAGATACGCAGTATTTT	CASGASGGAGTDTQYF
TRBV12-3/TRBV12-4	TRBJ1-1	TRBD1	-	TGTGCCAGCAGGATGGGACAGGGGAATGAAGCTTTCTTT	CASRMGQGNEAFF
TRBV12-3/TRBV12-4	TRBJ1-1	-	-	TGTGCCAGCAGTTTTAGTTTCACTGAAGCTTTCTTT	CASSFSFTEAFF
TRBV19	TRBJ2-1	TRBD1	-	TGTGCCAGTAGTATCATAGAGGGGGCTGTGTCCTACAATGAGCAGTTCTTC	CASSIIEGAVSYNEQFF
TRBV2	TRBJ1-5	-	-	TGTGCCAGCACCGAAACAGGGAGTAGCAATCAGCCCCAGCATTTT	CASTETGSSNQPQHF
TRBV7-9	TRBJ1-2	-	-	TGTGCCAGCAGCCCCGGAGAGGTCTTTTATGGCTACACCTTC	CASSPGEVFYGYTF
TRBV11-2	TRBJ1-1	TRBD1	-	TGTGCCAGCAGCTTAGAGCTTGTCGGACAGGGCACTGAAGCTTTCTTT	CASSLELVGQGTEAFF
TRBV4-1	TRBJ2-7	TRBD1	-	TGCGCCAGCAGCCAAAACAGGGGGAGCTCCTACGAGCAGTACTTC	CASSQNRGSSYEQYF
TRBV24-1	TRBJ1-4	TRBD1	-	TGTGCCACCAGTGATCCAGGGGGATCGGGTGAAAAACTGTTTTTT	CATSDPGGSGEKLFF
TRBV3-1/TRBV3-2	TRBJ1-6	TRBD1	-	TGTGCCAGCAGCTTCCTCCGTGTCAGGGGGGCTAATTCACCCCTCCACTTT	CASSFLRVRGANSPLHF
TRBV21-1	TRBJ2-4	-	-	TGTGCCACCCCTGGGCGCGGCGGTCGCGGGGGACTAGCCAAAAACATTCAGTACTTC	CATPGRGGRGGLAKNIQYF
TRBV19	TRBJ2-1	TRBD2	-	TGTGCCAGTAGGATAGCGGGGGGCCGTTACAATGAGCAGTTCTTC	CASRIAGGRYNEQFF
TRBV6-6	TRBJ1-2	TRBD1	many	TGTGCCAGCAGTTCTACCGCGACAGGGGGCGATGGCTACACCTTC	CASSSTATGGDGYTF
TRBV4-1	TRBJ2-1	-	-	TGCGCCAGCAGCCAAGGGCCTAGTGTTAGAGACTACAATGAGCAGTTCTTC	CASSQGPSVRDYNEQFF
TRBV24-1	TRBJ2-1	TRBD1	few	TGTGCCACCAGTGGGACAGGGGAATCGAATGAGCAGTTCTTC	CATSGTGESNEQFF
TRBV11-2	TRBJ2-1	-	-	TGTGCCAGCAGCTTACGGTCCGACAATGAGCAGTTCTTC	CASSLRSDNEQFF
TRBV19	TRBJ1-5	-	-	TGTGCCAGTAGTATAGCGGGCGGGAATCAGCCCCAGCATTTT	CASSIAGGNQPQHF
TRBV19	TRBJ2-3	-	-	TGTGCCAGTAGTATTAGGGCTGGCCCGGGGGGCGGGGCAGATACGCAGTATTTT	CASSIRAGPGGGADTQYF
TRBV19	TRBJ2-1	TRBD2	-	TGTGCCAGTAGTATTGGAGCGGGGACTTACAATGAGCAGTTCTTC	CASSIGAGTYNEQFF
TRBV18	TRBJ2-5	-	-	TGTGCCAGCTCCCCGAGCGGGGAGACCCAGTACTTC	CASSPSGETQYF
TRBV11-1	TRBJ1-5	TRBD1	-	TGTGCCAGCAGCCTCAGACAGGGTAGGGATCAGCCCCAGCATTTT	CASSLRQGRDQPQHF
TRBV6-6	TRBJ1-2	TRBD1	-	TGTGCCAGCAGTAAAAGACAGGGTGGGGCTTATGGCTACACCTTC	CASSKRQGGAYGYTF
TRBV7-2	TRBJ2-5	-	-	TGTGCCAGCAGCTTTAACCCAGTGAGAGGAGAGACCCAGTACTTC	CASSFNPVRGETQYF
TRBV7-6	TRBJ2-5	TRBD2	-	TGTGCCAGCAGCCTCACCGGGGGGTACCAAGAGACCCAGTACTTC	CASSLTGGYQETQYF
TRBV6-5	TRBJ1-6	TRBD1	-	TGTGCCAGCAGTTACCGACAGGGGGGATCACCCCTCCACTTT	CASSYRQGGSPLHF
TRBV19	TRBJ2-2	-	-	TGTGCCAGTAGTTTGGCTACGGGGATGGGGGAGCTGTTTTTT	CASSLATGMGELFF
TRBV21-1	TRBJ2-1	-	once	TGTGCCAGCAGCAAATACCGGGACAATGAGCAGTTCTTC	CASSKYRDNEQFF
TRBV18	TRBJ1-2	TRBD1	-	TGTGCCAGCTCACCAAGGACAGGGACGAACTATGGCTACACCTTC	CASSPRTGTNYGYTF
TRBV25-1	TRBJ1-5	TRBD1	-	TGTGCCAGCAGGAGGGACAGGGCGGATCAGCCCCAGCATTTT	CASRRDRADQPQHF
TRBV6-5	TRBJ2-7	TRBD2	-	TGTGCCACCAACTCCGGGACTAGTATCTACGAGCAGTACTTC	CATNSGTSIYEQYF
TRBV12-3/TRBV12-4	TRBJ2-5	TRBD2	-	TGTGCCAGCAGTACGGGGGGCCAAGAGACCCAGTACTTC	CASSTGGQETQYF
TRBV4-1	TRBJ1-4	-	-	TGCGCCAGCAGTCTTCCCCCCAATGAAAAACTGTTTTTT	CASSLPPNEKLFF
TRBV6-5	TRBJ1-1	TRBD1	-	TGTGCCAGCAGTTACGGGACAGGGGGGAACACTGAAGCTTTCTTT	CASSYGTGGNTEAFF
TRBV4-1	TRBJ2-3	-	-	TGCGCCAGCAGCCAAGATGCAGCGGGCGCAGATACGCAGTATTTT	CASSQDAAGADTQYF
TRBV4-3	TRBJ1-2	TRBD1	-	TGCGCCAGCAGCTCACCCGGACAGGGATACTATGGCTACACCTTC	CASSSPGQGYYGYTF
TRBV4-1	TRBJ2-7	-	-	TGCGCCAGCAGCCAAGATCCAGGGATTAACGAGCAGTACTTC	CASSQDPGINEQYF
TRBV5-1	TRBJ2-3	TRBD2	-	TGCGCCAGCAGCATCCGGGAGGGGTCCGCAGATACGCAGTATTTT	CASSIREGSADTQYF
TRBV5-1	TRBJ2-3	-	-	TGCGCCAGCAGCTTGACAGGCACAGATACGCAGTATTTT	CASSLTGTDTQYF
TRBV7-7	TRBJ2-5	TRBD2	-	TGTGCCAGCAGCTTAGGGACTAGCGGGGGCCGGCAAGAGACCCAGTACTTC	CASSLGTSGGRQETQYF
TRBV7-9	TRBJ1-1	-	few	TGTGCCACCCAGGGCGGGATACAGAGCACTGAAGCTTTCTTT	CATQGGIQSTEAFF
TRBV7-9	TRBJ2-7	-	-	TGTGCCAGCAGCTTACTAGGCTACGAGCAGTACTTC	CASSLLGYEQYF
TRBV5-1	TRBJ2-3	-	once	TGCGCCAGCAGCCTGGGACTTTCAGATACGCAGTATTTT	CASSLGLSDTQYF
TRBV5-1	TRBJ1-1	-	-	TGCGCCAGCAGCTCAGGGGTTAACACTGAAGCTTTCTTT	CASSSGVNTEAFF